The next 22 T cell receptor beta chains were all read from a single sample in a study of T-cell reconstitution after alpha-beta-depleted transplantation in children. Preparation of the TCRbeta library was carried out with unique molecular identifiers. MiXCR, run by TCRdb on the PCR reads, gives a single entry per CDR3 protein. Among about 460,000 distinct CDR3 sequences listed, roughly 10% were seen once. The sample in question was PBMCs, mostly from graft donor cells, obtained 180 days after TCRalphabeta/CD19-depleted stem cell transplant. These receptors all come from a female patient aged 2 to 10 who had a stem cell transplant for aplastic anemia, so the T cells may come from the graft donor.

This clonotype was picked up many times. This sequence joins TRBV7-9 and TRBJ1-4; unclear D gene. V was trimmed by 5 bases and J by 8 bases, leaving 24 bases between them. Germline V gene data show CDR1 as SEHNR and CDR2 as FQNEAQ (reference sequence). CDR3 length: 17 amino acids. CDR3 nucleotide sequence: TGTGCCAGCAGCGACGACATTCCTCCCTACATTACCGAAAAACTGTTTTTT. This sequence encodes CASSDDIPPYITEKLFF.

The genes are TRBV20-1 and TRBJ2-5, with D possibly being TRBD1 or TRBD2 (5 bases each). The germline V gene has CDR1 DFQATT and CDR2 SNEGSKA (reference sequence). The V gene lost 1 base and the J gene lost 5 bases, with 23 bases spanning the gap. This CDR3 spans 17 amino acids. The DNA for the CDR3 is TGCAGTGCTAGAGTCGTTTGGGGACCGACGCCGAGGGAGACCCAGTACTTC. This codes for CSARVVWGPTPRETQYF.

This clonotype was counted ten times or more. The chain couples TRBV29-1 to TRBJ2-7, with D tentatively TRBD1 or TRBD2 (5 bases each). The CDR3 runs to 11 residues. The germline gives CDR1 SQVTM, CDR2 ANQGSEA. The V and J ends lost 4 bases and 4 bases respectively, with 8 bases between them. Here the CDR3 DNA reads TGCAGCGTTGGGGACCCTTACGAGCAGTACGTC. It is translated as CSVGDPYEQYV.

This clonotype turned up a few times. The rearrangement links TRBV6-1 to TRBJ2-4; possibly TRBD1 or TRBD2 for D (5 bases each). Looked up from germline, CDR1 is MNHNS and CDR2 is SASEGT. Trimming cost V 6 bases and J 0 bases, with 9 bases left between them. The CDR3 totals 14 residues. Here the CDR3 DNA reads TGTGCCAGCAGACCAGGGACAGCCAAAAACATTCAGTACTTC. Amino acid sequence: CASRPGTAKNIQYF.

The V call is TRBV5-5, the J call TRBJ2-4, with D tentatively TRBD1 or TRBD2 (7 bases each). The CDR3 extends over 14 amino acids. Trimming pared 0 bases from V and 9 bases from J, leaving 13 bases between. Germline V gene sequence: CDR1 SGHKS, CDR2 YYEKEE (reference sequence). The CDR3 DNA reads TGTGCCAGCAGCTTGGTTGCAGGGGGGGTCATTCAGTACTTC. Translating it yields CASSLVAGGVIQYF.

This clonotype has a handful of counts. The chain uses TRBV28 and TRBJ1-1; D is uncertain. This CDR3 is built from 12 residues. Trimming took off 5 bases at V and 5 bases at J, with 9 bases between the two ends. CDR1 MDHEN and CDR2 SYDVKM come from the germline V gene. Here the CDR3 reads CASSRRATEAFF. CDR3 coding DNA: TGTGCCAGCAGTCGAAGGGCAACTGAAGCTTTCTTT.

This clonotype was counted between two and nine times. In nucleotides, the CDR3 is TGTGCCATCAGTGAGTCTTGGCCCTCGCGCAATCAGCCCCAGCATTTT. This codes for CAISESWPSRNQPQHF. The rearrangement joins TRBV10-3 to TRBJ1-5, with D unclear. CDR1 and CDR2 (germline): ENHRY, SYGVKD. The CDR3 runs 16 residues. The ends were cut back, 0 bases at V and 2 bases at J, with 11 bases in the middle.

This clonotype was seen a few times. The chain couples TRBV7-2 to TRBJ2-1; 8 nucleotides match TRBD2. CDR1 SGHTA and CDR2 FQGNSA come from the germline V gene. V shed 4 bases, J shed 3 bases, and the junction held 11 bases outside the gene matches. This CDR3 is 17 amino acids long. The CDR3, as DNA: TGTGCCAGCAGCTCCCGGGGGCGGGGGGTCCGCTACAATGAGCAGTTCTTC. This sequence encodes CASSSRGRGVRYNEQFF.

The chain is built from TRBV9 and TRBJ2-7; 11 bases are shared with TRBD2. CDR3 length equals 15 residues. Looked up from germline, CDR1 is SGDLS and CDR2 is YYNGEE. Trimming removed 3 bases from V and 2 bases from J; junction bases left unmatched: 4. The CDR3 here is CASSAFSGRAYEQYF. The CDR3 DNA follows: TGTGCCAGCAGCGCCTTTAGCGGGAGGGCCTACGAGCAGTACTTC.

This clonotype was seen many times. This chain uses TRBV27 with TRBJ2-1, with TRBD2 identical over 9 bases. Trimming took 3 bases from V and 4 from J; bases not matched to a gene: 4. The germline CDR1 and CDR2 sequences are MNHEY and SMNVEV (reference sequence). The CDR3 loop spans 15 amino acids. The CDR3 loop is CASSLATSGYNEQFF. The CDR3 coding sequence is TGTGCCAGCAGTTTGGCGACTAGCGGTTACAATGAGCAGTTCTTC.

This chain joins TRBV12-3 or TRBV12-4 and TRBJ2-6; 7 positions match TRBD1. CDR3 length equals 16 residues. J gave up 2 bases and V 6 bases, and 7 bases lay outside the gene matches. The CDR3 DNA sequence: TGTGCCAGCAGACTCACAGGGGCCACTGGGGCCAACGTCCTGACTTTC. It translates to CASRLTGATGANVLTF.

J is TRBJ2-1 and V is TRBV4-2; D gene ambiguous. CDR1 is LGHNA and CDR2 is YNFKEQ in the germline V gene. The CDR3 is made up of 18 amino acids. V was shortened by 4 bases and J by 0 bases, with 19 bases between the two germline ends. The DNA for the CDR3 is TGTGCCAGCAGCCCTATGGCGTTGGGATGGGGCTCCTACAATGAGCAGTTCTTC. Protein sequence: CASSPMALGWGSYNEQFF.

The rearrangement links TRBV7-2 to TRBJ2-1; 7 nucleotides line up with TRBD2. V shed 3 bases, J shed 2 bases, and the junction held 4 bases outside the gene matches. Per the germline V gene, CDR1 is SGHTA and CDR2 is FQGNSA. The CDR3 length is 15 residues. The CDR3 sequence: CASSLGGSPYNEQFF. DNA of the CDR3: TGTGCCAGCAGCTTGGGCGGGAGCCCCTACAATGAGCAGTTCTTC. The whole variable domain, remainder taken from reference TRBV7-2 and TRBJ2-1, is GAGVSQSPSNKVTEKGKDVELRCDPISGHTALYWYRQSLGQGLEFLIYFQGNSAPDKSGLPSDRFSAERTGGSVSTLTIQRTQQEDSAVYLCASSLGGSPYNEQFFGPGTRLTVL.

V gene TRBV11-2 combines with J gene TRBJ2-3; possibly TRBD2 for D (5 bases). This CDR3 is 14 amino acids long. Germline loops: CDR1 SGHAT, CDR2 FQNNGV. With 5 bases removed from V and 2 bases from J, the gap between germline ends came to 11 bases. As DNA, the CDR3 is TGTGCCAGCAGCGTACTAGTGTACACAGATACGCAGTATTTT. It yields the protein CASSVLVYTDTQYF.

The genes are TRBV12-3 or TRBV12-4 and TRBJ1-2, with 7 bases that match TRBD1. This CDR3 is 14 amino acids long. With 3 bases clipped from V and 6 bases from J, the junction kept 7 bases outside the gene matches. The chain's CDR3 is CASSFSTGNHGYTF. In nucleotides, the CDR3 is TGTGCCAGCAGTTTCTCGACAGGGAATCATGGCTACACCTTC.

In this sample, this clonotype turned up a few times. J is TRBJ1-5 and V is TRBV30; possibly TRBD1 for D (5 bases). The CDR3 consists of 14 residues. V shed 0 bases and J shed 2 bases, with 8 bases lying between them. Germline assignment: CDR1 GTSNPN and CDR2 SVGIG (reference sequence). The CDR3 is CAWSVGGGNQPQHF. The CDR3 DNA follows: TGTGCCTGGAGTGTGGGGGGGGGCAATCAGCCCCAGCATTTT.

This clonotype showed up many times. This sequence joins TRBV14 and TRBJ2-1; 10 bases are a match to TRBD2. This CDR3 is built from 14 residues. CDR1 SGHDN and CDR2 FVKESK come from the germline V gene. Trimming cost V 4 bases and J 6 bases; bases outside gene matches: 3. The CDR3 is CASSLLAGINEQFF. The CDR3 DNA follows: TGTGCCAGCAGCCTACTAGCGGGAATCAATGAGCAGTTCTTC.

This clonotype was recorded many times. J is TRBJ1-2 and V is TRBV20-1; no reliable D call. V lost 2 bases to trimming and J lost 7 bases, with 14 bases between them. Germline CDR1 reads DFQATT; CDR2 reads SNEGSKA (reference sequence). This CDR3 has 13 residues. As DNA, the CDR3 is TGCAGTGCTAGAAGGTTTTCCGAGGGTGGCTACACCTTC. As protein: CSARRFSEGGYTF.

This chain links TRBV24-1 with TRBJ2-1, with 8 nucleotides matching TRBD1. The V gene end was trimmed by 4 bases and the J gene end by 5 bases; junction bases not matched to a gene: 6. Per germline, CDR1 KGHDR and CDR2 SFDVKD. The CDR3 totals 15 residues. This CDR3 is CATSESGTGDNEQFF. The CDR3 DNA follows: TGTGCCACCAGTGAGTCCGGGACAGGAGACAATGAGCAGTTCTTC.

This sequence joins TRBV7-9 and TRBJ1-3, with D maybe TRBD1 (6 bases). The CDR3 has 15 residues. V dropped 5 bases and J dropped 3 bases, with 14 bases sitting between them. Germline values: CDR1 SEHNR, CDR2 FQNEAQ (reference sequence). Here the CDR3 reads CASSLTRDNGNTIYF. CDR3 DNA sequence: TGTGCCAGCAGCCTCACCCGGGACAATGGAAACACCATATATTTT.

The V gene is TRBV11-2, the J gene TRBJ2-3; 7 bases map to TRBD2. With 0 bases clipped from V and 6 bases from J, the junction kept 15 bases outside the gene matches. The CDR3 is 18 amino acids. The germline V gene has CDR1 SGHAT and CDR2 FQNNGV. The CDR3 loop is CASSLEWTMRELFDTQYF. DNA of the CDR3: TGTGCCAGCAGCTTAGAATGGACTATGCGGGAGCTTTTCGATACGCAGTATTTT. The full variable domain, with the rest looked up from reference TRBV11-2 and TRBJ2-3, is EAGVAQSPRYKIIEKRQSVAFWCNPISGHATLYWYQQILGQGPKLLIQFQNNGVVDDSQLPKDRFSAERLKGVDSTLKIQPAKLEDSAVYLCASSLEWTMRELFDTQYFGPGTRLTVL.

This clonotype was found many times. CDR3 DNA: TGTGCCAGTTTGACGGGGACTGGAAACACCATATATTTT. Protein product: CASLTGTGNTIYF. The chain is built from TRBV25-1 and TRBJ1-3; no reliable D call. Trimming removed 9 bases at V and 2 bases at J, with 11 bases between. CDR3 size: 13 residues. CDR1 and CDR2 from the germline V gene are MGHDK and SYGVNS.